This T cell receptor beta chain is from a study of cytomegalovirus exposure and HLA in healthy donors. Study-wide points: Both high specificity and high sensitivity reportedly marked the classifier's diagnosis of cytomegalovirus status. Confirmation in vitro established that a few CMV-associated chains were specific for CMV antigens. Researchers catalogued over 150 TCR beta chains as cytomegalovirus-associated.

Some clones are missing from TCRdb's copy, which holds only in-frame ones; the method was immunoSEQ multiplex PCR. The sample holds approximately 170,000 clones, approximately 81% seen once. These donors were members of the roughly 120-subject validation cohort, a group separate from the approximately 670-subject first cohort. V was shortened by 5 bases and J by 6 bases, with 10 bases between the two germline ends. Germline CDR1 is SEHNR and CDR2 is FQNEAQ (reference sequence). There are 12 residues in the CDR3. This clone was found a few times. The antigen remains unidentified. The V and J genes are TRBV7-9 and TRBJ1-2; D ambiguous. The sequence was obtained from a man aged 18 to 29 in good health and CMV-seropositive. Sequencing was done on a sample of PBMCs. DNA of the CDR3: TGTGCCAGCAGCGACGGGGTGGATGGCTACACCTTC. Residues: CASSDGVDGYTF. Looking up the rest from reference TRBV7-9 and TRBJ1-2 gives the full variable domain: DTGVSQNPRHKITKRGQNVTFRCDPISEHNRLYWYRQTLGQGPEFLTYFQNEAQLEKSRLLSDRFSAERPKGSFSTLEIQRTEQGDSAMYLCASSDGVDGYTFGSGTRLTVV.